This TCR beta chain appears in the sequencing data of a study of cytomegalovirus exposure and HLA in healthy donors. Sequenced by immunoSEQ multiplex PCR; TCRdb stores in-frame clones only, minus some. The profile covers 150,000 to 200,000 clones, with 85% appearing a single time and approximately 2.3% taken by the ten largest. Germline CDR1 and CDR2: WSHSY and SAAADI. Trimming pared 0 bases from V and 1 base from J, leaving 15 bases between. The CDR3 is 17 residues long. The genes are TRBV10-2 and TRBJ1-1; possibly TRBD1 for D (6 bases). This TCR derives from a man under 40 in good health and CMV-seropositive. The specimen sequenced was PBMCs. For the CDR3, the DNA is TGCGCCAGCAGTGAGTCGGGGGCAGGCCCATGGAACACTGAAGCTTTCTTT. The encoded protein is CASSESGAGPWNTEAFF.